This paragraph reports one T cell receptor (beta chain). This sample was taken from a study of PD-L1 blockade in urothelial cancer. Study-wide context: Reported median T cell count for blood samples was more than 110,000.

V lost 8 bases and J lost 2, with 13 bases in between. Germline V lookup: CDR1 MDHEN, CDR2 SYDVKM. CDR3 length equals 14 residues. Stated time point: peripheral blood 6 weeks after treatment start. Patients had locally advanced or metastatic urothelial carcinoma. Libraries were prepared by immunoSEQ multiplex PCR; TCRdb keeps only in-frame clonotypes and omits some of them. Of around 100,000 clones listed, about 91% are singletons. The V and J genes are TRBV28 and TRBJ1-5, with TRBD1 as a possible D gene (6 bases). This specimen was PBMCs, taken around atezolizumab (anti-PD-L1) treatment. The TCR originated in a man aged 55 to 69 with urothelial cancer. The CDR3 region has the DNA TGTGCCAGCCGACAGGTCCGAGGCAATCAGCCCCAGCATTTT. Translation gives CASRQVRGNQPQHF. Looking up the rest from reference TRBV28 and TRBJ1-5 gives the full variable domain: DVKVTQSSRYLVKRTGEKVFLECVQDMDHENMFWYRQDPGLGLRLIYFSYDVKMKEKGDIPEGYSVSREKKERFSLILESASTNQTSMYLCASRQVRGNQPQHFGDGTRLSIL.